This T cell receptor (beta chain) was profiled in a study of blood T cells in healthy people across ages. Study-wide findings and caveats: Strongly correlated with naive T cell percentage was TCR beta diversity.

Approximately 10 milliliters of peripheral blood were drawn from each donor into EDTA-treated tubes. A second PCR of roughly 7 to 11 cycles used a sample-barcoded 5' primer and a J-beta primer mix. Template switching added a 12-random-nucleotide identifier to every cDNA molecule. From the 5' RACE reads, TCRdb called clonotypes with MiXCR, one entry per CDR3 protein. There are about 620,000 distinct CDR3 sequences in the sample; about 50% occur only once, and 13% lies in the top ten. With V trimmed by 4 bases and J by 3 bases, 10 bases remained unmatched. The CDR3 contains 16 residues. CDR1 is SGHNT, CDR2 YYREEE, per germline (reference sequence). A few counts support this clonotype. Its target is not known.

This TCR was sampled from an elderly woman in good health. The chain links TRBV5-4 to TRBJ2-1, with 7 bases identical to TRBD2. Sequenced sample: blood. The CDR3 reads CASSTIGTSVYNEQFF. Written as DNA, the CDR3 is TGTGCCAGCAGCACCATAGGCACTAGCGTCTACAATGAGCAGTTCTTC. Combining the CDR3 with reference TRBV5-4 and TRBJ2-1 gives the whole variable domain ETGVTQSPTHLIKTRGQQVTLRCSSQSGHNTVSWYQQALGQGPQFIFQYYREEENGRGNFPPRFSGLQFPNYSSELNVNALELDDSALYLCASSTIGTSVYNEQFFGPGTRLTVL.